This T cell receptor beta chain was recovered during a study of T cells in Graves' hyperthyroidism and ophthalmopathy. TCR beta CDR3 regions were amplified from RNA transcripts. TCR CDR3 underwent first-round RT-PCR with the HTBI primer set. TCRdb reprocessed the multiplex PCR reads with MiXCR, giving one entry per CDR3 protein. The sample lists about 560,000 distinct CDR3 sequences, around 15% occurring once. Germline V gene sequence: CDR1 SQVTM, CDR2 ANQGSEA. This CDR3 has 13 amino acids. Trimming cost V 5 bases and J 3 bases; bases outside gene matches: 3. This TCR came from a woman aged 18-35 years with Graves' hyperthyroidism. Material: blood. The rearrangement joins TRBV29-1 to TRBJ2-5; 10 nucleotides agree with TRBD1. The DNA for the CDR3 is TGCAGCGTTCGACAGGGGGCGAAAGAGACCCAGTACTTC. This encodes CSVRQGAKETQYF. Together with reference TRBV29-1 and TRBJ2-5, the CDR3 gives the full variable domain: SAVISQKPSRDICQRGTSLTIQCQVDSQVTMMFWYRQQPGQSLTLIATANQGSEATYESGFVIDKFPISRPNLTFSTLTVSNMSPEDSSIYLCSVRQGAKETQYFGPGTRLLVL.